This record covers a single T cell receptor beta chain. This sample was included in a study of T-cell reconstitution after alpha-beta-depleted transplantation in children. The TCRbeta library was prepared with unique molecular identifiers. A single record per CDR3 protein comes from TCRdb applying MiXCR to the PCR reads. The repertoire consists of around 600,000 distinct CDR3 sequences, with 16% occurring once and the leading ten covering around 0.96%. The CDR3 loop spans 15 amino acids. V shed 5 bases and J shed 0 bases, with 11 bases lying between them. The input for sequencing was PBMCs from the stem cell graft donor, taken from the stem cell graft. This TCR was recovered from a human donor who donated a stem cell graft to a child with acute myeloid leukemia. This chain connects TRBV12-3 or TRBV12-4 to TRBJ1-3; D is ambiguous. CDR3 sequence reads: CASSPYSISGNTIYF. CDR3 DNA sequence: TGTGCCAGCAGTCCCTACTCGATCTCTGGAAACACCATATATTTT.